This TCR beta chain was recovered during a study of technical replicates of blood from a handful of donors. This table comes from immunoSEQ multiplex PCR, and its TCRdb copy is limited to in-frame clones, with some not included. The sample yields approximately 70,000 clones, about 94% seen once. J lost 4 bases, V lost 2 bases, and 4 bases had no gene match. The CDR3 runs 14 residues. Per germline, CDR1 MNHEY and CDR2 SMNVEV (reference sequence). This clone was observed a single time. The TCR comes from a human donor in good health. Sequencing input: T cells isolated from PBMCs. The rearrangement joins TRBV27 to TRBJ1-1, with 7 bases matching TRBD1. The CDR3 loop reads CASSLQGGGTEAFF. The DNA for the CDR3 is TGTGCCAGCAGTTTACAGGGGGGTGGCACTGAAGCTTTCTTT.